Listed below are T cell receptor beta chains from one sample, sequenced in a study. A single record per CDR3 protein comes from TCRdb applying MiXCR to the RT-PCR reads. The data show 650,000 to 800,000 distinct CDR3 sequences, around 14% seen once. Material for sequencing was memory CD4+ T cells from blood. The receptors originated from a female donor in good health, serving as a healthy control. CDR3s include the opening cysteine and the closing phenylalanine or tryptophan. Each record gives: V gene, CDR3 length, clone size, D gene, J gene, CDR3 DNA, CDR3 protein. The D gene is left open where the match is weak. Some rows mark clone size as missing; the rest say once, few, many or name a class of expanded clone.

TRBV19,16,-,TRBD2,TRBJ2-5,TGTGCCAGTAGTCCAGAGGGGACTAGCGGGAGGGAGACCCAGTACTTC,CASSPEGTSGRETQYF
TRBV15,14,few,TRBD2,TRBJ2-5,TGTGCCACCAGCAGAGACCGCGGGGGGCGGGCCCTGTACTTC,CATSRDRGGRALYF
TRBV6-5,14,many,-,TRBJ2-5,TGTGCCAGCAGTTCCCCTTTGCGGGAAGGGACCCAGTACTTC,CASSSPLREGTQYF
TRBV20-1,15,-,TRBD2,TRBJ2-5,TGCAGTCCCAAGAGAGGGACTAGCGGTTGGAAGACCCAGTACTTC,CSPKRGTSGWKTQYF
TRBV12-3/TRBV12-4,13,many,-,TRBJ2-1,TGTGCCAGCAGTCTCGATAGGGGCCTTCAGCAGTTCTTC,CASSLDRGLQQFF
TRBV5-8,15,few,TRBD1,TRBJ1-4,TGTGCCAGCAGCTTTGGACAGGGCGATAATGAAAAACTGTTTTTT,CASSFGQGDNEKLFF
TRBV18,15,few,-,TRBJ2-7,TGTGCCAGCTCGTCCCCTACCCTAACTGGGCGGGAGCAGTACTTC,CASSSPTLTGREQYF
TRBV20-1,15,-,-,TRBJ1-2,TGCAGTGCTCCACCTGGATGGGGGGCCCTATCGGGCTACACCTTC,CSAPPGWGALSGYTF
TRBV24-1,17,few,-,TRBJ2-1,TGTGCCACCAGTGATTCCCTCAGGGGGGGCTCCTACAATGAGCAGTTCTTC,CATSDSLRGGSYNEQFF
TRBV15,12,-,-,TRBJ1-4,TGTGCCACCAGCAGGGCAAGCGAAAAACTGTTTTTT,CATSRASEKLFF
TRBV20-1,15,few,TRBD2,TRBJ2-1,TGCAGTGCTGGCCCTAGCGGGGGCCGTGGCAATGAGCAGTTCTTC,CSAGPSGGRGNEQFF
TRBV29-1,13,many,TRBD1,TRBJ1-1,TGCAGCGGCAGGGGGCAGGTGAACACTGAAGCTTTCTTT,CSGRGQVNTEAFF
TRBV7-2,16,few,-,TRBJ1-5,TGTGCCAGCAGCTTAGCATATGGGGGGAGCAATCAGCCCCAGCATTTT,CASSLAYGGSNQPQHF
TRBV12-3/TRBV12-4,16,-,-,TRBJ2-6,TGTGCCAGCAGTTCGAACAGTATGTCTGGGGCCAACGTCCTGACTTTC,CASSSNSMSGANVLTF
TRBV12-3/TRBV12-4,11,many,TRBD2,TRBJ2-1,TGTGCCAGCAGCATGGGGACTAGCCTCTTCTTC,CASSMGTSLFF
TRBV20-1,13,-,TRBD1,TRBJ2-1,TGCAGTGTCGGACAGGGCTCCTACAATGAGCAGTTCTTC,CSVGQGSYNEQFF
TRBV2,15,-,TRBD2,TRBJ2-5,TGTGCCAGCACCCGGACTAGCGGTTTCCAAGAGACCCAGTACTTC,CASTRTSGFQETQYF
TRBV15,14,few,-,TRBJ1-1,TGTGCCACCAGCAGGGTAACTTCGGGCACTGAAGCTTTCTTT,CATSRVTSGTEAFF
TRBV4-1,16,-,-,TRBJ1-3,TGCGCCAGCAGCCAAGGACAGGCGGGCTCTGGAAACACCATATATTTT,CASSQGQAGSGNTIYF
TRBV15,14,many,TRBD1,TRBJ2-1,TGTGCCACCAGCCAAGACAGGGTGGACAATGAGCAGTTCTTC,CATSQDRVDNEQFF
TRBV7-7,14,-,-,TRBJ2-5,TGTGCCAGCAGCTCCTCCCAGACCAACCTGGACCAGTACTTC,CASSSSQTNLDQYF
TRBV11-3,16,few,-,TRBJ2-3,TGTGCCAGCAGCTTAGGTAACGGAGGATCCACAGATACGCAGTATTTT,CASSLGNGGSTDTQYF
TRBV7-2,14,-,TRBD2,TRBJ2-7,TGTGCCAGCAGCTTCCTAGCGGGATACTACGAGCAGTACTTC,CASSFLAGYYEQYF
TRBV7-4,16,-,TRBD2,TRBJ2-3,TGTGCCAGCAGCTACCTACTAGCGAAGAGCACAGATACGCAGTATTTT,CASSYLLAKSTDTQYF
TRBV9,14,many,-,TRBJ1-1,TGTGCCAGCAGCTCGGGTACCCTGAACACTGAAGCTTTCTTT,CASSSGTLNTEAFF
TRBV12-3/TRBV12-4,15,-,-,TRBJ2-7,TGTGCCAGCAGCCAGGGCCCCGGAGCCTCCTACGAGCAGTACTTC,CASSQGPGASYEQYF
TRBV19,12,-,-,TRBJ1-5,TGTGCCAGCACTCAAGGGAATCAGCCCCAGCATTTT,CASTQGNQPQHF
TRBV4-3,13,many,-,TRBJ1-6,TGCGCCAGCAGCCAAGAAACTGCGTCACCCCTCCACTTT,CASSQETASPLHF
TRBV13,15,few,TRBD1,TRBJ2-5,TGTGCCAGCAGCCGCAGGACAGGGACCCAAGAGACCCAGTACTTC,CASSRRTGTQETQYF
TRBV3-1,14,many,TRBD2,TRBJ2-5,TGTGCCAGCAGCCCCGGGACTACGGCAGAGACCCAGTACTTC,CASSPGTTAETQYF
TRBV12-3/TRBV12-4,14,few,TRBD2,TRBJ2-7,TGTGCCAGCAGTTTTGCTAGCGGCCCCTACGAGCAGTACTTC,CASSFASGPYEQYF
TRBV30,14,few,TRBD1,TRBJ2-4,TGTGCCTGGAGTGATGGACAGGGGGGAGACATTCAGTACTTC,CAWSDGQGGDIQYF
TRBV5-1,16,many,TRBD1,TRBJ1-2,TGCGCCAGCAGCTTGGCCTCGGCAGGGGGGAACTATGGCTACACCTTC,CASSLASAGGNYGYTF
TRBV2,15,-,-,TRBJ1-1,TGTGCCAGCAGTGTAGGGGGGGCGTCCGGTTCTGAAGCTTTCTTT,CASSVGGASGSEAFF
TRBV28,13,-,-,TRBJ1-2,TGTGCCAGCAGTTTCGCCTCCTACTATGGCTACACCTTC,CASSFASYYGYTF
TRBV4-3,17,many,-,TRBJ2-3,TGCGCCAGCAGCCAAGATTCAGGACATTCAAGCACAGATACGCAGTATTTT,CASSQDSGHSSTDTQYF
TRBV7-2,14,few,-,TRBJ2-3,TGTGCCAGCAGCCTACCCCGGAGGTCAGATACGCAGTATTTT,CASSLPRRSDTQYF
TRBV5-1,16,many,TRBD2,TRBJ2-3,TGCGCCAGCAGCCTAAACCTAGCGGGAGGCACAGATACGCAGTATTTT,CASSLNLAGGTDTQYF
TRBV2,14,once,TRBD2,TRBJ2-1,TGTGCCAGCACCACCGGGACTAGCGGGACACTGCAGTTCTTC,CASTTGTSGTLQFF
TRBV28,14,-,-,TRBJ2-3,TGTGCCAGCAGTTGGGGACGGTTAACAGATACGCAGTATTTT,CASSWGRLTDTQYF
TRBV7-2,15,many,-,TRBJ2-5,TGTGCCAGCAGCTTAGAGGCTAGCTCCCAAGAGACCCAGTACTTC,CASSLEASSQETQYF
TRBV9,16,many,TRBD1,TRBJ1-1,TGTGCCAGCAGCCCTCAGGTGACAGGGGGGAACACTGAAGCTTTCTTT,CASSPQVTGGNTEAFF
TRBV7-9,13,-,-,TRBJ2-1,TGTGCCAGCAGCTTATTGTCCGGCAATGAGCAGTTCTTC,CASSLLSGNEQFF
TRBV7-2,12,many,-,TRBJ2-4,TGTGCCAGCAGATCGGGCGGGGACATTCAGTACTTC,CASRSGGDIQYF
TRBV15,15,few,TRBD1,TRBJ2-1,TGTGCCACCAGCAGAGATAGGGACAGGGGCAATGAGCAGTTCTTC,CATSRDRDRGNEQFF
TRBV7-2,13,many,-,TRBJ1-3,TGTGCCAGCAGCTTATATCTCGGCAACACCATATATTTT,CASSLYLGNTIYF